The 23 T cell receptor beta chains presented below share a single source sample, sequenced in a study of Ad26.COV2.S vaccination and SARS-CoV-2 variants (dated by TCRdb to the early 2020s). Library prep was done by the immunoSEQ multiplex PCR assay. The source is immuneACCESS, and TCRdb retained only in-frame sequences with V and J called. Part of the clones is not carried over; for the studies checked, unresolved V genes explain less than half of this, and the remainder is unexplained. This sample holds some 190,000 clones; around nine tenths were observed only once. Clones ranked in the top ten supply 4.5% to 7.5% of the sample. Taken with the paper, the label for time point translates to: individuals recovered from natural SARS-CoV-2 infection. The specimen was peripheral blood, collected after recovery from COVID-19. Receptors were obtained from a human donor who had recovered from COVID-19.

The V gene is TRBV28, the J gene TRBJ2-1; 11 nucleotides match TRBD2. Trimming took 4 bases from V and 7 from J; bases not matched to a gene: 6. This CDR3 contains 15 residues. Per germline, CDR1 MDHEN and CDR2 SYDVKM. CDR3 region: CASSWGSSGRNEQFF. CDR3 sequence (DNA): TGTGCCAGCAGTTGGGGATCTAGCGGGAGGAATGAGCAGTTCTTC. The whole variable domain, remainder taken from reference TRBV28 and TRBJ2-1, is DVKVTQSSRYLVKRTGEKVFLECVQDMDHENMFWYRQDPGLGLRLIYFSYDVKMKEKGDIPEGYSVSREKKERFSLILESASTNQTSMYLCASSWGSSGRNEQFFGPGTRLTVL.

The chain links TRBV4-2 to TRBJ1-1; D possibly corresponds to TRBD1 (5 bases). The ends were cut back, 4 bases at V and 2 bases at J, with 14 bases in the middle. The CDR3 is 15 amino acids. The germline V gene has CDR1 LGHNA and CDR2 YNFKEQ. The CDR3 coding sequence is TGTGCCAGCAGCCCTAGGGAGGGGTCAAACACTGAAGCTTTCTTT. This sequence encodes CASSPREGSNTEAFF.

The chain uses TRBV5-1 and TRBJ1-6; tentative D call: TRBD1 (5 bases). CDR3 length: 15 amino acids. Germline lookup yields CDR1 SGHRS and CDR2 YFSETQ. V was shortened by 4 bases and J by 6 bases, with 14 bases between the two germline ends. The CDR3 region has the DNA TGCGCCAGCAGCCCCCGGGACCCCTTTAATTCACCCCTCCACTTT. This gives the protein CASSPRDPFNSPLHF.

The gene calls are TRBV27 and TRBJ2-7; 9 nucleotides agree with TRBD1. Trimming at V came to 8 bases and at J to 6 bases, leaving 5 bases not matched to a gene. The CDR3 consists of 12 residues. The germline CDR1 and CDR2 sequences are MNHEY and SMNVEV (reference sequence). CDR3 protein: CASGTGYREQYF. CDR3 DNA sequence: TGTGCCAGCGGGACAGGGTACCGCGAGCAGTACTTC.

The V gene is TRBV28, the J gene TRBJ1-1, with D tentatively TRBD1 (5 bases). V was clipped by 9 bases and J by 4 bases, with 9 bases between them. Germline-derived CDR1 and CDR2 are MDHEN and SYDVKM. The CDR3 consists of 11 residues. The CDR3 here is CASIQGTEAFF. In DNA form, the CDR3 reads TGTGCCAGTATTCAGGGCACTGAAGCTTTCTTT.

CDR3 protein: CASSLGRTVNNSPLHF. The CDR3 DNA reads TGTGCCAGCAGCTTAGGTCGGACAGTAAATAATTCACCCCTCCACTTT. The genes are TRBV11-2 and TRBJ1-6, with D perhaps TRBD1 (6 bases). This CDR3 spans 16 amino acids. V lost 1 base, J lost 5 bases, and 12 bases lay in between. Germline lookup yields CDR1 SGHAT and CDR2 FQNNGV.

The V and J genes are TRBV6-5 and TRBJ2-4; TRBD2 matches at 8 bases. The V and J ends lost 4 bases and 3 bases, in that order; junction bases with no gene match: 2. The CDR3 runs 14 residues. CDR1 MNHEY and CDR2 SVGAGI come from the germline V gene. Here the CDR3 DNA reads TGTGCCAGCAGTTCCGGGACTAGCAAAAACATTCAGTACTTC. Amino acids: CASSSGTSKNIQYF.

This clone has more than one count but fewer than ten. This chain uses TRBV4-2 with TRBJ1-2; D may be TRBD1 (6 bases). The CDR3 has 18 residues. The germline V gene encodes CDR1 LGHNA and CDR2 YNFKEQ. The germline V and J ends were trimmed by 1 base and 5 bases, with 23 bases remaining between them. CDR3 in DNA: TGTGCCAGCAGCCAAGGGTTTTTTCCCGGACAGCAATATTATGGCTACACCTTC. The encoded protein is CASSQGFFPGQQYYGYTF.

The rearrangement uses TRBV9 and TRBJ1-3; D uncertain. Germline V gives CDR1 SGDLS, CDR2 YYNGEE. Deletions cut 0 bases from V and 2 bases from J, with 0 bases between. This CDR3 comprises 12 residues. This CDR3 is CASSVAGNTIYF. The CDR3 bases are TGTGCCAGCAGCGTAGCTGGAAACACCATATATTTT. The full variable domain, rest sourced from reference TRBV9 and TRBJ1-3, is DSGVTQTPKHLITATGQRVTLRCSPRSGDLSVYWYQQSLDQGLQFLIQYYNGEERAKGNILERFSAQQFPDLHSELNLSSLELGDSALYFCASSVAGNTIYFGEGSWLTVV.

This clone was seen just once. This chain joins TRBV9 and TRBJ2-1; 7 bases match TRBD2. The CDR3 has 16 residues. The germline CDR1 and CDR2 sequences are SGDLS and YYNGEE. Germline trimming cut 0 bases from V and 2 bases from J; bases unmatched to any gene: 5. DNA for the CDR3: TGTGCCAGCAGCGTAGGGGGCGGGGGAGCCTACAATGAGCAGTTCTTC. This sequence encodes CASSVGGGGAYNEQFF. Variable domain in full (rest from reference TRBV9 and TRBJ2-1): DSGVTQTPKHLITATGQRVTLRCSPRSGDLSVYWYQQSLDQGLQFLIQYYNGEERAKGNILERFSAQQFPDLHSELNLSSLELGDSALYFCASSVGGGGAYNEQFFGPGTRLTVL.

The V and J genes are TRBV28 and TRBJ2-5; D may match TRBD1 or TRBD2 (7 bases each). The last part of the DNA fits TRBJ2-7 better; the J call may be wrong. The CDR3 runs to 15 residues. CDR1 MDHEN and CDR2 SYDVKM come from the germline V gene. The CDR3 nucleotides are TGTGCCAGCAGTTTGGGAGGGGACAGTGCCTACGAGCAGTACTTC. Translation gives CASSLGGDSAYEQYF.

This clone appeared a few times. The V call is TRBV5-4, the J call TRBJ2-1; the match to TRBD2 covers 10 bases. Germline assignment: CDR1 SGHNT and CDR2 YYREEE (reference sequence). CDR3 size: 16 residues. V lost 4 bases to trimming and J lost 4 bases; unmatched junction nucleotides: 8. This CDR3 is CASSAVLAGAYNEQFF. CDR3 nucleotide sequence: TGTGCCAGCAGCGCCGTTCTAGCGGGAGCTTACAATGAGCAGTTCTTC.

V gene TRBV5-5 combines with J gene TRBJ1-4, with a possible D match to TRBD1 (5 bases). V was shortened by 4 bases and J by 7 bases, with 17 bases between the two germline ends. The CDR3 loop spans 15 amino acids. Germline-derived CDR1 and CDR2 are SGHKS and YYEKEE (reference sequence). In DNA, the CDR3 is TGTGCCAGCAGCCTATCGGGGGTATTGGTTGAAAAACTGTTTTTT. It encodes CASSLSGVLVEKLFF.

The chain combines TRBV18 with TRBJ2-3; TRBD1 matches at 7 bases. The length of the CDR3 is 17 residues. Losses at the gene ends were 3 bases for V and 6 bases for J; bases not matched to a gene: 15. The germline CDR1 and CDR2 sequences are KGHSH and LQKENI. CDR3 protein: CASSPTGTPIMIDTQYF. For the CDR3, the DNA is TGTGCCAGCTCACCGACAGGGACACCCATAATGATCGATACGCAGTATTTT.

V gene TRBV5-1 combines with J gene TRBJ2-3; D is unclear. Trimming took 1 base from V and 4 from J, leaving 7 bases between them. CDR1 and CDR2 from the germline V gene are SGHRS and YFSETQ. The CDR3 totals 13 residues. The CDR3 nucleotides are TGCGCCAGCAGCTTGTTTGGCCCAGATACGCAGTATTTT. It specifies CASSLFGPDTQYF. The complete variable domain, with remaining parts taken from reference TRBV5-1 and TRBJ2-3, reads KAGVTQTPRYLIKTRGQQVTLSCSPISGHRSVSWYQQTPGQGLQFLFEYFSETQRNKGNFPGRFSGRQFSNSRSEMNVSTLELGDSALYLCASSLFGPDTQYFGPGTRLTVL.

V and J are TRBV11-2 and TRBJ1-1, with D unresolved. Trimming removed 1 base at V and 1 base at J, with 4 bases between. Germline V CDR1 and CDR2: SGHAT, FQNNGV. The CDR3 sequence is 13 residues long. Here the CDR3 reads CASSLVPNTEAFF. Here the CDR3 DNA reads TGTGCCAGCAGCTTAGTCCCGAACACTGAAGCTTTCTTT.

The chain is built from TRBV7-8 and TRBJ1-1; possible D gene TRBD1, 6 bases. Trimming left V 5 bases short and J 5 bases short, with 12 bases between. Germline CDR1 SGHVS, CDR2 FQNEAQ. The CDR3 has 13 amino acids. The CDR3 nucleotides are TGTGCCAGCAGCCAAGGGGGGGATACTGAAGCTTTCTTT. It yields the protein CASSQGGDTEAFF. The full variable domain, completed using reference TRBV7-8 and TRBJ1-1, is GAGVSQSPRYKVAKRGQDVALRCDPISGHVSLFWYQQALGQGPEFLTYFQNEAQLDKSGLPSDRFFAERPEGSVSTLKIQRTQQEDSAVYLCASSQGGDTEAFFGQGTRLTVV.

This clone occurred once. V usage is TRBV27 and J usage is TRBJ1-3; no clear D gene. CDR3 length: 13 amino acids. CDR1 and CDR2 from the germline V gene are MNHEY and SMNVEV (reference sequence). V lost 5 bases, J lost 4 bases, and 9 bases lay in between. Here the CDR3 DNA reads TGTGCCAGCAGTCCCTCGATCGGAAACACCATATATTTT. It codes for CASSPSIGNTIYF.

The rearrangement uses TRBV28 and TRBJ2-7; possibly TRBD1 for D (6 bases). V was shortened by 4 bases and J by 0 bases, with 16 bases between the two germline ends. This CDR3 region has 16 residues. The germline gives CDR1 MDHEN, CDR2 SYDVKM. The CDR3 nucleotides are TGTGCCAGCAGTTCCCGACAGGCATCCTCCTCCTACGAGCAGTACTTC. Amino acid sequence: CASSSRQASSSYEQYF.

This clone was seen only a few times. V gene TRBV6-5 combines with J gene TRBJ1-2; perhaps TRBD1 as D (5 bases). Germline V gene lookup returns CDR1 MNHEY and CDR2 SVGAGI. This CDR3 has 13 residues. V was trimmed by 7 bases and J by 7 bases, leaving 16 bases between them. The DNA for the CDR3 is TGTGCCAGCATTACCCCGGGGGGAGCTGGCTACACCTTC. This encodes CASITPGGAGYTF.

The chain carries TRBV23-1 and TRBJ2-2; D might be TRBD1 (6 bases). TRBV23-1 is reported as an ORF; its role is uncertain. The CDR3 runs to 16 residues. V shed 4 bases and J shed 1 base, with 13 bases lying between them. The chain's CDR3 is CASSLKGHQNTGELFF. In DNA, the CDR3 is TGCGCCAGCAGTCTGAAGGGACACCAGAACACCGGGGAGCTGTTTTTT.

This clone came up a few times. The rearrangement links TRBV28 to TRBJ1-4, with 7 nucleotides matching TRBD1. The CDR3 is 16 amino acids. Germline CDR1 reads MDHEN; CDR2 reads SYDVKM. The V segment lost 2 bases and the J segment 4 bases; nucleotides outside the gene matches: 7. The DNA of the CDR3 is TGTGCCAGCAGTTTAAAGGGGGCAATGGGTAATGAAAAACTGTTTTTT. Residues: CASSLKGAMGNEKLFF.

V gene TRBV2 combines with J gene TRBJ2-1, with 9 nucleotides matching TRBD2. From germline, CDR1 is SNHLY and CDR2 FYNNEI. The V and J ends lost 5 bases and 7 bases, in that order; junction bases with no gene match: 12. The CDR3 loop spans 16 amino acids. In nucleotides, the CDR3 is TGTGCCAGCAGTACGGGACTAGCCCTAATGATGAATGAGCAGTTCTTC. It encodes CASSTGLALMMNEQFF.